Listed below are T cell receptor beta chains from one sample, sequenced in a study of radiation and T cells in renal cell carcinoma. Only in-frame clones appear in the TCRdb table, and some are missing; sequencing was by immunoSEQ multiplex PCR. Found here are 120,000 to 150,000 clones, about 85% of them singletons; the top ten hold approximately 4%. The sample was blood, taken from a patient whose treatment included radiotherapy and nephrectomy. These receptors all come from a woman aged 70 to 79 with renal cell carcinoma. CDR3s include the opening cysteine and the closing phenylalanine or tryptophan. The order of the fields is D gene, clone size, J gene, V gene, CDR3 DNA, CDR3 protein. The D gene is left open where the match is weak. Size is omitted from some rows. Given values are once, few, many or a class for expanded clones.

. | . | TRBJ2-3 | TRBV10-3 | TGTGCCATCAGTGGGATTGGCACAGATACGCAGTATTTT | CAISGIGTDTQYF
. | few | TRBJ1-2 | TRBV28 | TGTGCCAGCAGTCTCGGGATTCCGCTCCCTTATGGCTACACCTTC | CASSLGIPLPYGYTF
. | . | TRBJ2-1 | TRBV29-1 | TGCAGCGTCCACCAAGGGGGAGTAGGTTACAATGAGCAGTTCTTC | CSVHQGGVGYNEQFF
. | . | TRBJ2-1 | TRBV5-4 | TGTGCCAGCAGCTTACCGGGGCTACCGGGGAACAATGAGCAGTTCTTC | CASSLPGLPGNNEQFF
. | few | TRBJ1-6 | TRBV5-1 | TGCGCCAGCAGCTTGGGAGACAGTGATTCACCCCTCCACTTT | CASSLGDSDSPLHF
. | once | TRBJ2-5 | TRBV15 | TGTGCCACCAGCAGAGATCAGGGAGAGACCCAGTACTTC | CATSRDQGETQYF
. | . | TRBJ1-1 | TRBV20-1 | TGCAGTGCTATTATCGGACAGGAAGCTTTCTTT | CSAIIGQEAFF
. | . | TRBJ2-7 | TRBV7-2 | TGTGCCAGCAGCTTACAGGAGTTTTACGAGCAGTACTTC | CASSLQEFYEQYF
TRBD2 | . | TRBJ2-1 | TRBV5-6 | TGTGCCAGCAGCTTGGCAATGGGTCCGGGACTAGCGGACCATGAGCAGTTCTTC | CASSLAMGPGLADHEQFF
. | . | TRBJ2-7 | TRBV4-3 | TGCGCCAGCAGCCAAGCAGGCAACGAGCAGTACTTC | CASSQAGNEQYF
. | . | TRBJ2-7 | TRBV7-9 | TGTGCCAGCAGCACCAGAGACGGATACGAGCAGTACTTC | CASSTRDGYEQYF
TRBD1 | . | TRBJ2-7 | TRBV28 | TGTGCCAGCACTCTCAGGGACAGGGTTCACGAGCAGTACTTC | CASTLRDRVHEQYF
. | . | TRBJ1-3 | TRBV9 | TGTGCCAGCAGCGCCAACTCGACAGGCTTTGGAAACACCATATATTTT | CASSANSTGFGNTIYF
. | . | TRBJ1-5 | TRBV6-1 | TGTGCCAGCAGTATTCGACAGCCCAATCAGCCCCAGCATTTT | CASSIRQPNQPQHF
. | . | TRBJ1-1 | TRBV5-4 | TGTGCCAGCAGGGGAGGACCCCAAAGGGTCGCTGAAGCTTTCTTT | CASRGGPQRVAEAFF
. | . | TRBJ1-5 | TRBV7-8 | TGTGCCAGCTCCCTTTGGCCGAATCAGCCCCAGCATTTT | CASSLWPNQPQHF
TRBD2 | . | TRBJ2-1 | TRBV25-1 | TGTGCCAGCAGTGAATACCTAACTAGCGGGGGGGCAAATGAGCAGTTCTTC | CASSEYLTSGGANEQFF
TRBD1 | . | TRBJ2-3 | TRBV6-5 | TGTGCCAGCAGTTACTCGGGACAGTTCGGCACAGATACGCAGTATTTT | CASSYSGQFGTDTQYF
. | few | TRBJ2-7 | TRBV5-5 | TGTGCCAGCAGCTCGGACAGCTATACCTACGAGCAGTACTTC | CASSSDSYTYEQYF
. | . | TRBJ1-1 | TRBV6-5 | TGTGCCAGCAGCCAGGGACAAGGAAGAAGTGAAGCTTTCTTT | CASSQGQGRSEAFF
. | once | TRBJ2-5 | TRBV9 | TGTGCCAGCAGCGTAGAGGTATATGGAGAGACCCAGTACTTC | CASSVEVYGETQYF
. | few | TRBJ1-1 | TRBV7-3 | TGTGCCAGCAGCACCCGTGGCGGGGGATCAACTGAAGCTTTCTTT | CASSTRGGGSTEAFF
. | . | TRBJ2-1 | TRBV7-2 | TGTGCCAGCAGCCCGAGAGGACGGGTTGACTCCTACAATGAGCAGTTCTTC | CASSPRGRVDSYNEQFF
TRBD2 | . | TRBJ2-3 | TRBV4-2 | TGTGCCAGCAGCCAAGATAGCGGGGGGCCCACAGATACGCAGTATTTT | CASSQDSGGPTDTQYF
TRBD2 | once | TRBJ2-3 | TRBV4-3 | TGCGCCAGCAGCCAAGCGGCGGGAATAGCGGGGGGTACAGATACGCAGTATTTT | CASSQAAGIAGGTDTQYF
. | . | TRBJ1-2 | TRBV6-1 | TGTGCCAGCAGTGAAGTTAGAACGGAGGGGGGCTACACCTTC | CASSEVRTEGGYTF
. | . | TRBJ1-2 | TRBV9 | TGTGCCAGCAGCCCCGGGGACGGAAACTATGGCTACACCTTC | CASSPGDGNYGYTF
TRBD2 | . | TRBJ2-1 | TRBV18 | TGTGCCAGCTCACCAGAACTAGCGGGGGGGAGTGAGCAGTTCTTC | CASSPELAGGSEQFF
. | . | TRBJ1-6 | TRBV2 | TGTGCCAGCAAGGCGCAGGGTAGCTATAATTCACCCCTCCACTTT | CASKAQGSYNSPLHF
. | . | TRBJ2-3 | TRBV5-4 | TGTGCCAGCAGCGTCGATACAGATACGCAGTATTTT | CASSVDTDTQYF
. | . | TRBJ2-1 | TRBV4-1 | TGCGCCAGCAGCCCAACGCCCAGCTACAATGAGCAGTTCTTC | CASSPTPSYNEQFF
. | . | TRBJ2-1 | TRBV21-1 | TGTGCCAGCAGCACAACAGGGGTGGACGGAGGGGCAGAGGATGAGCAGTTCTTC | CASSTTGVDGGAEDEQFF
. | few | TRBJ1-2 | TRBV25-1 | TGTGCCAGCAGTAGCTCGTTCTATGGCTACACCTTC | CASSSSFYGYTF
TRBD1 | . | TRBJ2-2 | TRBV30 | TGTGCCTGGAGTCGGACAGGGGGCTCAACCGGGGAGCTGTTTTTT | CAWSRTGGSTGELFF
. | . | TRBJ2-3 | TRBV11-1 | TGTGCCAGCAGCTTAGCTCGGGACGCCGTCACAGATACGCAGTATTTT | CASSLARDAVTDTQYF
TRBD2 | . | TRBJ2-3 | TRBV5-1 | TGCGCCAGCAGCTCGACTAGCGGGGGCGGACGTAGCACAGATACGCAGTATTTT | CASSSTSGGGRSTDTQYF
TRBD1 | . | TRBJ1-2 | TRBV7-6 | TGTGCCAGCAGCTTCGGACAGGGGGCGGGTGGCTACACCTTC | CASSFGQGAGGYTF
TRBD1 | . | TRBJ2-2 | TRBV5-1 | TGCGCCAGCAGCTTGGAGGGGGCATCCGGGGAGCTGTTTTTT | CASSLEGASGELFF
TRBD1 | . | TRBJ2-7 | TRBV11-2 | TGTGCCAGCAGCTTAAGTGGAGGACAGGGGTCCCATATCGCCTACGAGCAGTACTTC | CASSLSGGQGSHIAYEQYF
. | . | TRBJ2-7 | TRBV7-2 | TGTGCCAGCAGCGCAAACAAGGCAGGAGAGCAGTACTTC | CASSANKAGEQYF
. | . | TRBJ2-6 | TRBV7-9 | TGTGCCAGCAGCATAGTTTTTGGGGCCAACGTCCTGACTTTC | CASSIVFGANVLTF
. | . | TRBJ1-3 | TRBV6-1 | TGTGCCAGCAGTGGGTGGGGGGGAGCCGGAAACACCATATATTTT | CASSGWGGAGNTIYF
. | once | TRBJ2-2 | TRBV12-5 | TGTGCTAGTGGTTTGGACACCGGGGAGCTGTTTTTT | CASGLDTGELFF
TRBD1 | . | TRBJ1-2 | TRBV2 | TGTGCCAGCACCGGTTCGGGACAGGGGGTTCTCGGCTACACCTTC | CASTGSGQGVLGYTF
. | . | TRBJ1-5 | TRBV30 | TGTGCCTGGAGTGGGGGCCCGGCGCCCCAGCATTTT | CAWSGGPAPQHF
. | . | TRBJ2-2 | TRBV30 | TGTGCCTGGAGTGTACACGGAATCAACACCGGGGAGCTGTTTTTT | CAWSVHGINTGELFF
TRBD2 | . | TRBJ2-5 | TRBV5-5 | TGTGCCAGCAGCTTTGTGCTAGCGGAGCTGGAGACCCAGTACTTC | CASSFVLAELETQYF
TRBD1 | . | TRBJ1-6 | TRBV4-2 | TGTGCCAGCAGCCCCAGGACCCCGGCAGGGGGTTCACCCCTCCACTTT | CASSPRTPAGGSPLHF
. | . | TRBJ2-7 | TRBV7-2 | TGTGCCAGCAGCTTTGGCAGGCTCTTCTCCTACGAGCAGTACTTC | CASSFGRLFSYEQYF
. | . | TRBJ1-6 | TRBV19 | TGTGCCAGTAGTATTGGGACCTCCAATTCACCCCTCCACTTT | CASSIGTSNSPLHF
. | . | TRBJ2-3 | TRBV5-6 | TGTGCCAGCAGCTTAAAGGGAGGTACAGATACGCAGTATTTT | CASSLKGGTDTQYF
. | . | TRBJ2-5 | TRBV15 | TGTGCCACCAGCAGAGTGGGCAGGGTGGGGGTAGAGACCCAGTACTTC | CATSRVGRVGVETQYF
. | . | TRBJ2-5 | TRBV6-5 | TGTGCCAGCAAACTTGGGACTGGGAGTAAAGAGACCCAGTACTTC | CASKLGTGSKETQYF
. | . | TRBJ2-2 | TRBV18 | TGTGCCAGCTCATCGTTACCCCTGAACACCGGGGAGCTGTTTTTT | CASSSLPLNTGELFF
TRBD1 | . | TRBJ1-5 | TRBV6-6 | TGTGCCAGCAGTTATAGGTCAGGGGGTAGCAATCAGCCCCAGCATTTT | CASSYRSGGSNQPQHF